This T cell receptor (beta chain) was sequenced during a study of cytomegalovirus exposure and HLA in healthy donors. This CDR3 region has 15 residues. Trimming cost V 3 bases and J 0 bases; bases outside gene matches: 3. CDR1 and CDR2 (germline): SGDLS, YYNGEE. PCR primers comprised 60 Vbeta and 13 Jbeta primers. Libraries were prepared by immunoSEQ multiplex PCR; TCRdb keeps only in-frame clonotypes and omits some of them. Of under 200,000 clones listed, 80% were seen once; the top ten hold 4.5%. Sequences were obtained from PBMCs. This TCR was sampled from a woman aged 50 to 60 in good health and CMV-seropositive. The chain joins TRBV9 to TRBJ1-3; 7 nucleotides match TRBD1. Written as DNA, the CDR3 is TGTGCCAGCAGCGAATCAGGGGGCTCTGGAAACACCATATATTTT. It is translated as CASSESGGSGNTIYF.